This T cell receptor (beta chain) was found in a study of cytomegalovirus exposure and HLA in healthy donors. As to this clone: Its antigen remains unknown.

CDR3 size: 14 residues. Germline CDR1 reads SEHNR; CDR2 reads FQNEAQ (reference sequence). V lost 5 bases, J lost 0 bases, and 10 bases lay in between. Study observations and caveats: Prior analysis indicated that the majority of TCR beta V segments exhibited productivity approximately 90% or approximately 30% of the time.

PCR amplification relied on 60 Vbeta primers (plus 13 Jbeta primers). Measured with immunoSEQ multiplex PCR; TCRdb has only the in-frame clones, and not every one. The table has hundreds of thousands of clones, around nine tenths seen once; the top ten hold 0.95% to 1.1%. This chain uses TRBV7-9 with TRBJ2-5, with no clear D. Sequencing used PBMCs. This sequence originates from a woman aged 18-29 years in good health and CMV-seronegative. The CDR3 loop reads CASSPSLYQETQYF. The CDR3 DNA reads TGTGCCAGCAGCCCAAGCCTGTACCAAGAGACCCAGTACTTC. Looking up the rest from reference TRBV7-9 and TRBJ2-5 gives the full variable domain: DTGVSQNPRHKITKRGQNVTFRCDPISEHNRLYWYRQTLGQGPEFLTYFQNEAQLEKSRLLSDRFSAERPKGSFSTLEIQRTEQGDSAMYLCASSPSLYQETQYFGPGTRLLVL.